This T cell receptor beta chain was found in a study of Graves' ophthalmopathy and Graves' hyperthyroidism. Germline values: CDR1 SGHRS, CDR2 YFSETQ. Trimming left V 1 base short and J 3 bases short, with 11 bases between. CDR3 size: 14 residues. Study results and caveats: For predicting ophthalmopathy progression, the model had approximately 70% sensitivity and 72.22% specificity. The authors also found most expanded thyroid clonotypes above 0.001 frequency in blood.

As to this clonotype: The antigen is unknown.

People with hyperthyroidism were aged 18 to 65 and newly diagnosed, under 2 months' duration. Other autoimmune diseases, uncontrolled infections, pregnancy or lactation excluded patients from enrollment. RNA transcripts were the source from which TCR beta CDR3 regions were amplified. The first round was an RT-PCR with HTBI primers, and the second round was a multiplex PCR. Each CDR3 protein gets one entry after TCRdb re-called the multiplex PCR reads with MiXCR. The sample contains roughly 600,000 distinct CDR3 sequences, just under 40% of which appear only once. This clonotype originated in an adult man with Graves' hyperthyroidism. The chain employs TRBV5-1 and TRBJ2-7; D is possibly TRBD2 (5 bases). What was sequenced was peripheral blood or thyroid tissue (not recorded which). CDR3 coding DNA: TGCGCCAGCAGCTTGACGGGGTTCGGCTACGAGCAGTACTTC. The encoded protein is CASSLTGFGYEQYF.